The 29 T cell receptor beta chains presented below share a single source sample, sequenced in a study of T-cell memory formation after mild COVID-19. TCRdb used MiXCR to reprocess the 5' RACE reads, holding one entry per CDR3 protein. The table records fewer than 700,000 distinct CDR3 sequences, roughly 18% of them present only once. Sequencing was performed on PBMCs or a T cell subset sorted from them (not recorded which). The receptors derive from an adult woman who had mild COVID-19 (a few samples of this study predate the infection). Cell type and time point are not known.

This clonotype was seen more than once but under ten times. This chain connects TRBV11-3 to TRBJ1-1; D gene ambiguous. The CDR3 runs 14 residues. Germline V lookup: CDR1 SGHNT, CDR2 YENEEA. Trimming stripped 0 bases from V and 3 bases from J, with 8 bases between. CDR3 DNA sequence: TGTGCCAGCAGCTTAGAATCGGAGGACACTGAAGCTTTCTTT. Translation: CASSLESEDTEAFF.

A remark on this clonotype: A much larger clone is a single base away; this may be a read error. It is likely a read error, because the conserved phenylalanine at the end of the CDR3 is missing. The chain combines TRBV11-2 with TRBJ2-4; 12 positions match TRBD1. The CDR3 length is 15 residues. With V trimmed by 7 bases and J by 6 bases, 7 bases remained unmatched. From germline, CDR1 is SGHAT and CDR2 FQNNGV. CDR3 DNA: TGTGCCAGCAACCCCTGGGGACAGGGGGCAAACATTCAGTACTTA. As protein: CASNPWGQGANIQYL.

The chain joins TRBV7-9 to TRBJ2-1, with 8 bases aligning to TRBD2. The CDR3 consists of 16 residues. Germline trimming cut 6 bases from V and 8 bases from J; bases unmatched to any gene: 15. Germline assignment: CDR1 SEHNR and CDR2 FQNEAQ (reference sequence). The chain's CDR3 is CASSTSGTRVRDEQFF. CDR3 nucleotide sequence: TGTGCCAGCAGTACCTCCGGGACTAGAGTAAGGGATGAGCAGTTCTTC.

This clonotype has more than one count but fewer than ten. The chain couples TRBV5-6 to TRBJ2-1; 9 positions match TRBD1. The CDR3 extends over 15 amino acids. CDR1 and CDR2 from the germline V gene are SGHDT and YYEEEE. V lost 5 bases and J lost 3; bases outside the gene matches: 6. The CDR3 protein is CASRQDRGYYNEQFF. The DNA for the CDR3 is TGTGCCAGCAGACAGGACAGGGGCTACTACAATGAGCAGTTCTTC.

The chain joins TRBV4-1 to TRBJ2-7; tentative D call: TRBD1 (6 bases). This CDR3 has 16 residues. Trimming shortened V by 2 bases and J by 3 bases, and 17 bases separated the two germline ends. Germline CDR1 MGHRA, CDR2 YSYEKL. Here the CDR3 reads CASSQLSRQAVYEQYF. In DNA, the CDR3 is TGCGCCAGCAGCCAATTATCCAGACAGGCCGTCTACGAGCAGTACTTC.

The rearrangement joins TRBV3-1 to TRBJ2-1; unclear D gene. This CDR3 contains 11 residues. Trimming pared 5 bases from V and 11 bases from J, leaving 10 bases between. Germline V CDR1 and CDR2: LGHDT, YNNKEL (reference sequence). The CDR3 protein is CASSSTSKQFF. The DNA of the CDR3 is TGTGCCAGCAGCTCAACAAGTAAGCAGTTCTTC.

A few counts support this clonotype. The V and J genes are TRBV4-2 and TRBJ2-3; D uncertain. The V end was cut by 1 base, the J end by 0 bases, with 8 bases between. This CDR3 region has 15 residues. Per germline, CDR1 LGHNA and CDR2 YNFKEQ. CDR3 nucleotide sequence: TGTGCCAGCAGCCAAGGGCGGTTTAGCACAGATACGCAGTATTTT. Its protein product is CASSQGRFSTDTQYF.

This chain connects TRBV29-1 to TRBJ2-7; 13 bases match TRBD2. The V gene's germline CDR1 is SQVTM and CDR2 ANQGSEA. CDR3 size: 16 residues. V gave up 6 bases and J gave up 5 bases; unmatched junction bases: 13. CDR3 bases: TGCAGCGTCGCAACGGTACCGGGACTAGCGGGACACGAGCAGTACTTC. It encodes CSVATVPGLAGHEQYF.

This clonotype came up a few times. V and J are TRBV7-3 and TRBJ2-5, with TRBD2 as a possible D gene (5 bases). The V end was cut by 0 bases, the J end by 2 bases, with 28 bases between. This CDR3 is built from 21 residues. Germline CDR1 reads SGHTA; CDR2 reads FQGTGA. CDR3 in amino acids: CASSLTREDLSPALRQETQYF. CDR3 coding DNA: TGTGCCAGCAGCTTAACGCGCGAGGACTTGAGTCCAGCCCTGAGGCAAGAGACCCAGTACTTC.

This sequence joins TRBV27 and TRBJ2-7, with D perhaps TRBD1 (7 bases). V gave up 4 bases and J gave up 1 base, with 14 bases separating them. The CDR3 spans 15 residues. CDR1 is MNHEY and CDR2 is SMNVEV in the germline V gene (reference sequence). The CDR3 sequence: CASSYGGGQSYEQYF. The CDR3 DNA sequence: TGTGCCAGCAGTTACGGAGGGGGACAGTCCTACGAGCAGTACTTC.

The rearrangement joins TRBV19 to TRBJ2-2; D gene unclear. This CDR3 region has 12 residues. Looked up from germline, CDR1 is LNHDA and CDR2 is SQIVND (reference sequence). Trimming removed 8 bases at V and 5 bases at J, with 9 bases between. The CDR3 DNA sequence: TGTGCCAGTGTTAAGGTTACCGGGGAGCTGTTTTTT. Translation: CASVKVTGELFF.

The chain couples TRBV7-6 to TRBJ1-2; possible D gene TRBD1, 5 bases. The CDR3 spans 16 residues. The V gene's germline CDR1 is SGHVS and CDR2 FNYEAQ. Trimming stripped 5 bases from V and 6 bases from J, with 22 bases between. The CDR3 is CASSPQTNSAGDGYTF. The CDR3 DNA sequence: TGTGCCAGCAGCCCCCAGACGAATTCAGCGGGGGATGGCTACACCTTC. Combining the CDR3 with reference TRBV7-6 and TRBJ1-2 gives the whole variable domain GAGVSQSPRYKVTKRGQDVALRCDPISGHVSLYWYRQALGQGPEFLTYFNYEAQQDKSGLPNDRFSAERPEGSISTLTIQRTEQRDSAMYRCASSPQTNSAGDGYTFGSGTRLTVV.

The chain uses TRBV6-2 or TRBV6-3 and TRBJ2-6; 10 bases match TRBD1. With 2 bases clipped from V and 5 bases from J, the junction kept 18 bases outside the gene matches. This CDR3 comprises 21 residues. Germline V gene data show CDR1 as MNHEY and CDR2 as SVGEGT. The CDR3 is CASSYGLVGQGRFGWANVLTF. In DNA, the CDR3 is TGTGCCAGCAGTTACGGACTTGTGGGACAGGGGCGTTTCGGGTGGGCCAACGTCCTGACTTTC.

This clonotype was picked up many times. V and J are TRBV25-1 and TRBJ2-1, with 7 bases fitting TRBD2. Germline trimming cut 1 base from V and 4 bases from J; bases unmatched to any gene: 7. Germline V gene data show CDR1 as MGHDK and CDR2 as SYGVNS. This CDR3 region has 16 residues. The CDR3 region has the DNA TGTGCCAGCAGTGAATCACTCCGGGACTATTACAATGAGCAGTTCTTC. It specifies CASSESLRDYYNEQFF.

DNA for the CDR3: TGTGCCAGCAAGAGGCAGGGTACCTCCGAGCAGTACTTC. This translates into CASKRQGTSEQYF. The rearrangement links TRBV2 to TRBJ2-7; D possibly corresponds to TRBD1 (5 bases). Trimming pared 7 bases from V and 6 bases from J, leaving 16 bases between. In germline, CDR1 is SNHLY, CDR2 FYNNEI. This CDR3 region has 13 residues.

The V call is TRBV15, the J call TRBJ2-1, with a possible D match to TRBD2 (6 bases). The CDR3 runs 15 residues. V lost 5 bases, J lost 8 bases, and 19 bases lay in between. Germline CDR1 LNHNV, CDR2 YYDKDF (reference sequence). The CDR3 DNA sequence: TGTGCCACCAGCGCGGGGACTTCCCGTGAGGATGAGCAGTTCTTC. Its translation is CATSAGTSREDEQFF.

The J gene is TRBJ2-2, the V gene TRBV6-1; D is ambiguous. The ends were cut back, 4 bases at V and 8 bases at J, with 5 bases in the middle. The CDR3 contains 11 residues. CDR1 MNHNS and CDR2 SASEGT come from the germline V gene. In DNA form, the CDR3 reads TGTGCCAGCAGTGGGTTGGGGGAGCTGTTTTTT. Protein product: CASSGLGELFF.

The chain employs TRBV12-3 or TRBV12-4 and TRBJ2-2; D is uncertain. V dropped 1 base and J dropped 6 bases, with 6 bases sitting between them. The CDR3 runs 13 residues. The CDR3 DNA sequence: TGTGCCAGCAGTTTAGGGTATTCCGGGGAGCTGTTTTTT. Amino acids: CASSLGYSGELFF.

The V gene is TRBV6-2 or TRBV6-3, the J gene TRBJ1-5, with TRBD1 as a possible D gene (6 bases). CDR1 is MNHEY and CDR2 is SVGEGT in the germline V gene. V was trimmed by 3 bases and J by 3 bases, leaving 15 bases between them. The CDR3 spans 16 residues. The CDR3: CASSYYRGGVNQPQHF. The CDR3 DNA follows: TGTGCCAGCAGTTATTATAGGGGGGGCGTCAATCAGCCCCAGCATTTT.

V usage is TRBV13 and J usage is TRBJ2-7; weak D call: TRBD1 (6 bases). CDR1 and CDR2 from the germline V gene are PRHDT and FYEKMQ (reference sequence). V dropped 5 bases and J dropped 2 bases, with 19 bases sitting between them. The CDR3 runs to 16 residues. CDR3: CASSRGRATGTYEQYF. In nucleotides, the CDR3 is TGTGCCAGCAGCCGAGGTCGGGCGACAGGCACCTACGAGCAGTACTTC.

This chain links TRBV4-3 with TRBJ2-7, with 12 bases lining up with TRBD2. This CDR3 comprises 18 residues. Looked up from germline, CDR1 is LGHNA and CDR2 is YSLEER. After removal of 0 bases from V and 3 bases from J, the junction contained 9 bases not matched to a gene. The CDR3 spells CASSQEGLAGGPVYEQYF. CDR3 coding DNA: TGCGCCAGCAGCCAAGAGGGCCTAGCGGGAGGGCCTGTCTACGAGCAGTACTTC.

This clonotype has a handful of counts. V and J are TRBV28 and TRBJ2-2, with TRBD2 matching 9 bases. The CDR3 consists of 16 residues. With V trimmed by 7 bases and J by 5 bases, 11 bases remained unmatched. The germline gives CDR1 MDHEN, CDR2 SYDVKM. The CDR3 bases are TGTGCCAGCATGCACGGTAGCGGGAGATATACCGGGGAGCTGTTTTTT. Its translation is CASMHGSGRYTGELFF.

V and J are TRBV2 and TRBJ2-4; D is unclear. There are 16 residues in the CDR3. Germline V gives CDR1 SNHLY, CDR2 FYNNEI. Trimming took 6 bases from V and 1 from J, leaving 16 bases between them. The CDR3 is CASRMGSLGAKNIQYF. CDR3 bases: TGTGCCAGCAGGATGGGATCCTTGGGGGCCAAAAACATTCAGTACTTC.

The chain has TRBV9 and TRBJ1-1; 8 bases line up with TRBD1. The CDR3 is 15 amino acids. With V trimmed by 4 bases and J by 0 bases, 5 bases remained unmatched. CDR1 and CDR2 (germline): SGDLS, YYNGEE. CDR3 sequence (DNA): TGTGCCAGCAGCCCCCAACAGGGGGTGAACACTGAAGCTTTCTTT. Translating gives CASSPQQGVNTEAFF.

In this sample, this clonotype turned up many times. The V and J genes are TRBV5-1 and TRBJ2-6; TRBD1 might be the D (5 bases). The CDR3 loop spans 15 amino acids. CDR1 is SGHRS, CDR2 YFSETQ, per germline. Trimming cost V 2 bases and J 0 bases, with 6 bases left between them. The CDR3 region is CASSFDSSGANVLTF. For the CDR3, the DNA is TGCGCCAGCAGCTTTGACAGCTCTGGGGCCAACGTCCTGACTTTC.

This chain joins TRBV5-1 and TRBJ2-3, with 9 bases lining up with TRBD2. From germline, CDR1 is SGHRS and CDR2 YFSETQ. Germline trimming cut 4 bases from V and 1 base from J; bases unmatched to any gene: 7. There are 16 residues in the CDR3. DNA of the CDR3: TGCGCCAGCAGCCCCTCGATAGCGGGGGGCACAGATACGCAGTATTTT. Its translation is CASSPSIAGGTDTQYF.

As DNA, the CDR3 is TGTGCCAGTAGTTTAGGACTAGCGGGGATTCTCTACAATGAGCAGTTCTTC. It is translated as CASSLGLAGILYNEQFF. The chain uses TRBV19 and TRBJ2-1; TRBD2 agrees at 12 bases. J was trimmed by 3 bases and V by 5 bases; bases with no gene match: 8. The CDR3 has 17 amino acids. Germline V gene sequence: CDR1 LNHDA, CDR2 SQIVND (reference sequence).

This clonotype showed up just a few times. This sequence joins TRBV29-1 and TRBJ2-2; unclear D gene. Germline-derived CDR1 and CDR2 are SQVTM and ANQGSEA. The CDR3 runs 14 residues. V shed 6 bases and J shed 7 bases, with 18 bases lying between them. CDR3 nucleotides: TGCAGCGTCACCGGAACTGGGCAGGTCGGGGAGCTGTTTTTT. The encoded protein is CSVTGTGQVGELFF.

CDR3 sequence: CASSRVEETQYF. The CDR3 coding sequence is TGTGCCAGCAGCCGGGTGGAGGAGACCCAGTACTTC. The chain links TRBV7-2 to TRBJ2-5; D is unclear. Germline assignment: CDR1 SGHTA and CDR2 FQGNSA. The CDR3 spans 12 residues. Trimming took 5 bases from V and 5 from J, leaving 9 bases between them.